The 2 T cell receptor beta chains given below trace back to one sample, sequenced in a study of blood T cell repertoires in COVID-19. This table comes from immunoSEQ multiplex PCR, and its TCRdb copy is limited to in-frame clones, with some not included. The data contain roughly 180,000 clones, approximately 78% of them singletons. The sample was peripheral blood. The source of these receptors is a woman of 80 years or more with COVID-19, enrolled during active disease.

The rearrangement links TRBV7-2 to TRBJ2-3, with 9 bases matching TRBD2. V trimming: 5 bases; J trimming: 5 bases; junction bases outside the gene matches: 11. The CDR3 sequence is 16 residues long. Germline CDR1 and CDR2: SGHTA and FQGNSA. The CDR3 bases are TGTGCCAGCAGCCCAGACTCGGCGGGGGGGCAAGATACGCAGTATTTT. Amino acids: CASSPDSAGGQDTQYF.

The rearrangement links TRBV30 to TRBJ1-1, with D hard to call. Between the trimmed V and J ends, which lost 3 bases and 2 bases, there was a span of 13 bases. The V gene's germline CDR1 is GTSNPN and CDR2 SVGIG (reference sequence). This CDR3 has 14 residues. Here the CDR3 reads CAWRRVNGNTEAFF. As DNA, the CDR3 is TGTGCCTGGAGGAGGGTAAACGGCAACACTGAAGCTTTCTTT. Combining the CDR3 with reference TRBV30 and TRBJ1-1 gives the whole variable domain SQTIHQWPATLVQPVGSPLSLECTVEGTSNPNLYWYRQAAGRGLQLLFYSVGIGQISSEVPQNLSASRPQDRQFILSSKKLLLSDSGFYLCAWRRVNGNTEAFFGQGTRLTVV.